The next 23 T cell receptor beta chains were all read from a single sample in a study of glioma-infiltrating T cells. TCR alpha and beta CDR3 regions were amplified from RNA using iRepertoire nested multiplex PCR. Each CDR3 protein gets one entry after TCRdb re-called the multiplex PCR reads with MiXCR. The table has roughly 100,000 distinct CDR3 sequences, around 29% seen once. The sample was glioma tissue, nonneoplastic brain tissue, or PBMCs (not recorded which). These receptors came from a human donor with low-grade glioma or glioblastoma, undergoing nonglioma brain surgery, or in good health (not recorded which).

This clonotype occurred many times. The gene calls are TRBV27 and TRBJ1-5; D remains ambiguous. Trimming removed 0 bases from V and 6 bases from J, with 6 bases in between. The CDR3 has 13 amino acids. Germline V lookup: CDR1 MNHEY, CDR2 SMNVEV (reference sequence). The CDR3 spells CASSLSLLQPQHF. CDR3 DNA: TGTGCCAGCAGTTTATCGCTTCTTCAGCCCCAGCATTTT.

This clonotype was found many times. The chain links TRBV2 to TRBJ1-6, with unresolved D. This CDR3 is built from 15 residues. V dropped 6 bases and J dropped 10 bases, with 19 bases sitting between them. Germline V gives CDR1 SNHLY, CDR2 FYNNEI. The CDR3 bases are TGTGCCAGCAGCGGGCCTCAGGAGTCTAGGTCACCCCTCCACTTT. Protein: CASSGPQESRSPLHF.

This clonotype was counted ten times or more. The V call is TRBV7-2, the J call TRBJ2-5; 7 bases align to TRBD2. Germline assignment: CDR1 SGHTA and CDR2 FQGNSA. The CDR3 length is 15 residues. V was clipped by 3 bases and J by 0 bases; unmatched bases: 4. CDR3 in amino acids: CASSLRAGNQETQYF. For the CDR3, the DNA is TGTGCCAGCAGCTTGCGAGCGGGGAACCAAGAGACCCAGTACTTC.

This clonotype was found many times. The rearrangement links TRBV6-1 to TRBJ1-2; D not certain. There are 13 residues in the CDR3. V was cut by 7 bases and J by 2 bases, with 11 bases left in between. Germline lookup yields CDR1 MNHNS and CDR2 SASEGT. The CDR3 protein is CASNPDGNYGYTF. As DNA, the CDR3 is TGTGCCAGCAACCCCGACGGAAACTATGGCTACACCTTC.

This clonotype was counted between two and nine times. The chain uses TRBV19 and TRBJ1-5; the D is unclear. Trimming removed 3 bases from V and 2 bases from J, with 8 bases in between. The germline V gene encodes CDR1 LNHDA and CDR2 SQIVND (reference sequence). The CDR3 sequence is 14 residues long. The CDR3 DNA reads TGTGCCAGTAGTATCTTAGGCGGCAATCAGCCCCAGCATTTT. It translates to CASSILGGNQPQHF.

Note on this clonotype: A much larger clone differs from this one at a single base, so this may be a read error. The CDR3 bases are TGTGCCAGCAGCTTAGAAGAGATCCAGGTGGTATTCTCCTTC. Encoded protein: CASSLEEIQVVFSF. The rearrangement joins TRBV7-6 to TRBJ1-2; no reliable D call. CDR1 is SGHVS and CDR2 is FNYEAQ in the germline V gene. The CDR3 has 14 amino acids.

This chain connects TRBV7-9 to TRBJ2-7; D is undetermined. The V gene lost 3 bases and the J gene lost 3 bases, with 27 bases spanning the gap. This CDR3 contains 19 residues. Germline CDR1 reads SEHNR; CDR2 reads FQNEAQ (reference sequence). Here the CDR3 DNA reads TGTGCCAGCAGCTTTCCGGACCAGAACATTGGCACTAAAGTCTACGAGCAGTACTTC. Translated: CASSFPDQNIGTKVYEQYF.

In this sample, this clonotype turned up many times. The rearrangement joins TRBV5-1 to TRBJ1-5, with 9 bases lining up with TRBD1. The germline CDR1 and CDR2 sequences are SGHRS and YFSETQ. The length of the CDR3 is 15 residues. J lost 7 bases, V lost 0 bases, and 5 bases had no gene match. CDR3 region: CASSLETGGRQPQHF. The CDR3 nucleotides read TGCGCCAGCAGCTTGGAAACAGGGGGCAGGCAGCCCCAGCATTTT.

This clonotype was picked up many times. The chain carries TRBV3-1 and TRBJ2-2; D is undetermined. Trimming left V 0 bases short and J 4 bases short, with 6 bases between. The CDR3 is 14 residues long. Germline-derived CDR1 and CDR2 are LGHDT and YNNKEL (reference sequence). The CDR3 nucleotides read TGTGCCAGCAGCCAAGAGGGAACCACCGGGGAGCTGTTTTTT. It specifies CASSQEGTTGELFF.

There are many counts of this clonotype. The CDR3 spells CAISGQGLDEAFF. In DNA, the CDR3 is TGTGCCATCAGTGGGCAGGGTCTGGATGAAGCTTTCTTT. The rearrangement links TRBV10-3 to TRBJ1-1; TRBD1 might be the D (5 bases). This CDR3 is 13 amino acids long. V lost 4 bases, J lost 7 bases, and 13 bases lay in between. The germline V gene has CDR1 ENHRY and CDR2 SYGVKD.

This clonotype was seen many times. The CDR3 coding sequence is TGTGCCAGCAGTCACCGCTTGTTTCCCTCAAGGCGCAATCAGCCCCAGCATTTT. It is translated as CASSHRLFPSRRNQPQHF. The chain carries TRBV6-1 and TRBJ1-5, with D uncertain. Germline V gene lookup returns CDR1 MNHNS and CDR2 SASEGT. With 5 bases removed from V and 2 bases from J, the gap between germline ends came to 22 bases. The CDR3 totals 18 residues.

This clonotype was picked up a small number of times. V is TRBV20-1 and J is TRBJ2-3; perhaps TRBD2 as D (7 bases). V lost 3 bases and J lost 6, with 16 bases in between. CDR3 length equals 14 residues. Germline CDR1 and CDR2: DFQATT and SNEGSKA (reference sequence). CDR3 amino acids: CSARAGAPRDTQYF. The CDR3 DNA reads as TGCAGTGCTAGGGCGGGGGCCCCACGGGATACGCAGTATTTT.

This chain uses TRBV30 with TRBJ1-5; D is undetermined. V lost 1 base, J lost 1 base, and 11 bases lay in between. The CDR3 runs 15 residues. Per germline, CDR1 GTSNPN and CDR2 SVGIG (reference sequence). CDR3 sequence reads: CAWSEWGGSNQPQHF. The CDR3 nucleotides read TGTGCCTGGAGTGAATGGGGTGGAAGCAATCAGCCCCAGCATTTT.

This rearrangement joins TRBV7-6 to TRBJ2-7; the D gene is possibly TRBD1 (6 bases). The CDR3 runs 19 residues. The germline V gene encodes CDR1 SGHVS and CDR2 FNYEAQ. The V end was cut by 4 bases, the J end by 0 bases, with 25 bases between. The CDR3 loop is CASSSRQEPGKLSSYEQYF. DNA for the CDR3: TGTGCCAGCAGCTCCAGACAGGAGCCCGGCAAGCTCAGCTCCTACGAGCAGTACTTC.

This clonotype was seen ten or more times. The chain recombines TRBV2 with TRBJ1-2; D is unresolved. Trimming took 4 bases from V and 3 from J, leaving 6 bases between them. Germline V gene sequence: CDR1 SNHLY, CDR2 FYNNEI. This CDR3 is built from 12 residues. In DNA form, the CDR3 reads TGTGCCAGCAGTGGGCAGGACTATGGCTACACCTTC. It codes for CASSGQDYGYTF.

Worth noting for this clonotype: A single base separates this from a much larger clone, so it may be a read error. This chain connects TRBV18 to TRBJ1-5; TRBD1 might be the D (6 bases). Germline assignment: CDR1 KGHSH and CDR2 LQKENI. The CDR3 totals 13 residues. Trimming took off 3 bases at V and 8 bases at J, with 11 bases between the two ends. CDR3 nucleotides: TGTGCCAGCTCACCCACAGGGCTTGAGCCCCAGCATTTT. Protein product: CASSPTGLEPQHF. Full variable domain (missing parts from reference TRBV18 and TRBJ1-5): NAGVMQNPRHLVRRRGQEARLRCSPMKGHSHVYWYRQLPEEGLKFMVYLQKENIIDESGMPKERFSAEFPKEGPSILRIQQVVRGDSAAYFCASSPTGLEPQHFGDGTRLSIL.

Regarding this clonotype: A read error may be the cause here, since a much bigger clone is one base away. The V and J genes are TRBV19 and TRBJ2-3, with 10 nucleotides matching TRBD2. The CDR3 length is 14 residues. Per germline, CDR1 LNHDA and CDR2 SQIVND (reference sequence). The CDR3 nucleotides read TGTGCCAGTATTATACTAGCGGGGACAGATACGCAGTATTTT. Protein sequence: CASIILAGTDTQYF.

The CDR3 coding sequence is TGTGCCAGTAGTATGGGATTGGACTACGAGCAGTACTTC. This sequence encodes CASSMGLDYEQYF. The genes are TRBV19 and TRBJ2-7, with D uncertain. CDR3 length: 13 residues. The V gene lost 3 bases and the J gene lost 3 bases, with 9 bases spanning the gap. Germline V lookup: CDR1 LNHDA, CDR2 SQIVND (reference sequence). The full variable domain, rest sourced from reference TRBV19 and TRBJ2-7, is DGGITQSPKYLFRKEGQNVTLSCEQNLNHDAMYWYRQDPGQGLRLIYYSQIVNDFQKGDIAEGYSVSREKKESFPLTVTSAQKNPTAFYLCASSMGLDYEQYFGPGTRLTVT.

Many counts were recorded for this clonotype. The chain recombines TRBV7-2 with TRBJ1-6, with D maybe TRBD1 (6 bases). The CDR3 extends over 16 amino acids. V shed 5 bases and J shed 0 bases, with 11 bases lying between them. Germline loops: CDR1 SGHTA, CDR2 FQGNSA. CDR3 nucleotides: TGTGCCAGCAGCCTGGCGGACAGCTCCTATAATTCACCCCTCCACTTT. It is translated as CASSLADSSYNSPLHF. Combining the CDR3 with reference TRBV7-2 and TRBJ1-6 gives the whole variable domain GAGVSQSPSNKVTEKGKDVELRCDPISGHTALYWYRQSLGQGLEFLIYFQGNSAPDKSGLPSDRFSAERTGGSVSTLTIQRTQQEDSAVYLCASSLADSSYNSPLHFGNGTRLTVT.

This clonotype was seen only a few times. The chain combines TRBV4-3 with TRBJ2-3; TRBD2 matches at 11 bases. Germline values: CDR1 LGHNA, CDR2 YSLEER. Losses at the gene ends were 4 bases for V and 2 bases for J; bases not matched to a gene: 2. There are 15 residues in the CDR3. The CDR3 DNA reads as TGCGCCAGCAGCCGTAGCGGGGGGGCCACAGATACGCAGTATTTT. It codes for CASSRSGGATDTQYF.

In its sample, this clonotype was seen many times. The rearrangement links TRBV28 to TRBJ2-4, with unresolved D. Trimming cost V 3 bases and J 10 bases, with 16 bases left between them. This CDR3 is 14 amino acids long. Germline CDR1 is MDHEN and CDR2 is SYDVKM. The CDR3 sequence is CASSFLTSLEIQYF. CDR3 bases: TGTGCCAGCAGTTTTCTTACAAGTCTCGAAATTCAGTACTTC.

This clonotype was counted ten times or more. The V gene is TRBV19, the J gene TRBJ1-2, with 9 bases matching TRBD1. This CDR3 region has 16 residues. Unmatched junction bases numbered 10, after V lost 4 bases and J lost 4 bases. Germline loops: CDR1 LNHDA, CDR2 SQIVND (reference sequence). The CDR3 reads CASSTSAGTGSYGYTF. As DNA, the CDR3 is TGTGCCAGTAGTACGTCCGCCGGGACAGGGTCCTATGGCTACACCTTC.

Comments on this clonotype: Germline and junction disagree at one end, which may indicate a read error. This chain links TRBV4-1 with TRBJ2-1; D is possibly TRBD2 (7 bases). The length of the CDR3 is 17 residues. The germline V gene encodes CDR1 MGHRA and CDR2 YSYEKL. The CDR3, as DNA: TGCGTCAGCAGCCAAGATCCGGGGGGCCTATATTACAATGAGCAGTTCTTC. Its protein product is CVSSQDPGGLYYNEQFF.